The rows below give T cell receptor beta chains drawn from one sample of a study of cytomegalovirus exposure and HLA in healthy donors. Here immunoSEQ multiplex PCR was the method, and the copy in TCRdb shows in-frame clones only, minus some. The sample has 200,000 or so clones; more than 65% are singletons. Sequenced: PBMCs. Source of these receptors: a man younger than 35 in good health and CMV-seronegative. Both conserved end residues are trimmed from each CDR3.

v_call cdr3_aa
TRBV4-1 ASSPTGQGDSPLH
TRBV10-1 ASSRTENTEAF
TRBV19 ASSKLWVAGQGAWEPQH
TRBV10-2 ASRVASTDTQY
TRBV30 AGSPSGAYGYT
TRBV5-6 ASSLGGEVVPGELF
TRBV10-3 AISVDRGPGQPQH
TRBV7-2 ASSLLASGGYEQY
TRBV7-6 ASSPTIQGRTGELF
TRBV9 ASSVASQSSYGYT
TRBV2 ASSIETSDEQY
TRBV6-1 ASRGSGETQY
TRBV7-9 ASSLAPGEGYNEQF
TRBV29-1 SVASGTGGETQY